The entry that follows covers one T cell receptor beta chain sequence. Its antigen remains unidentified. Documented time point: newly diagnosed, previously untreated cHL patient sample. Thawed PBMCs yielded CD4+ T cells through magnetic negative selection. The method was immunoSEQ multiplex PCR; TCRdb's version includes in-frame clones alone and lacks a portion of them. The sample lists around 32,000 clones; around 90% were seen once. This sample is drawn from a study of PD-1 blockade in classical Hodgkin lymphoma. Study-level findings and limits: The repertoire differences lack a defined cause, possibly disease activity or prior therapy. Lower baseline TCR diversity was reported for newly diagnosed patients than for healthy donors.

CDR3 length equals 13 residues. V was clipped by 0 bases and J by 7 bases, with 9 bases between them. Germline-derived CDR1 and CDR2 are MNHNS and SASEGT. This clonotype was sampled from a human donor with classical Hodgkin lymphoma. Source material: CD4+ T cells from blood. The chain uses TRBV6-1 and TRBJ1-2; tentatively, D is TRBD1 (5 bases). CDR3 sequence: CASSEAAGGGYTF. CDR3 in DNA: TGTGCCAGCAGTGAAGCAGCCGGGGGTGGCTACACCTTC.